This T cell receptor beta chain was sequenced in a study of Graves' ophthalmopathy and Graves' hyperthyroidism. The CDR3 has 14 residues. J was trimmed by 4 bases and V by 5 bases; bases with no gene match: 8. CDR1 is SGHTA and CDR2 is FQGNSA in the germline V gene. Amplified material comprised TCR beta CDR3 regions derived from RNA transcripts. HTBI primers primed a first-round RT-PCR, and a second-round multiplex PCR followed. MiXCR, run by TCRdb on the multiplex PCR reads, gives a single entry per CDR3 protein. The table includes hundreds of thousands of distinct CDR3 sequences, about a fifth detected once. This clonotype was seen repeatedly, ten times or more.

J is TRBJ2-7 and V is TRBV7-2; the match to TRBD2 covers 7 bases. The sequencing input was peripheral blood. The sequence came from a woman aged 18-29 years with stable Graves' hyperthyroidism. Some clones in this sample may be carry-over from other donors' samples. The CDR3 is CASSLSGTKYEQYF. Here the CDR3 DNA reads TGTGCCAGCAGCCTCTCAGGGACTAAATACGAGCAGTACTTC.